One and the same sample provided the 17 T cell receptor beta chains below, sequenced in a study of a mutant IDH1 vaccine in newly diagnosed glioma. The antigens for these receptors are not known. Time point reported: week 35, safety follow-up. Topical imiquimod accompanied each vaccine dose, which consisted of 300 ug of mutant IDH1 20-mer peptide. TCRdb's copy holds only in-frame clones and misses some; the assay was immunoSEQ multiplex PCR. Of 70,000 or so clones listed, approximately 86% are singletons. The sample here was PBMCs, taken from a glioma patient whose treatment included an IDH1 peptide vaccine. The source of these receptors is a man aged 30 to 39 with glioma.

The CDR3 spells CASSLFHSPNTEAFF. The CDR3, as DNA: TGTGCCAGCAGCTTATTCCACAGCCCGAACACTGAAGCTTTCTTT. V gene TRBV11-2 combines with J gene TRBJ1-1; D is undetermined. The germline gives CDR1 SGHAT, CDR2 FQNNGV. This CDR3 contains 15 residues. The germline V and J ends were trimmed by 2 bases and 1 base, with 11 bases remaining between them.

The chain links TRBV28 to TRBJ1-1; D gene unclear. Trimming stripped 6 bases from V and 0 bases from J, with 11 bases between. The CDR3 runs 14 residues. Germline V gene lookup returns CDR1 MDHEN and CDR2 SYDVKM. DNA for the CDR3: TGTGCCAGCAGCAACTTGGGAGTGAACACTGAAGCTTTCTTT. This gives the protein CASSNLGVNTEAFF.

The rearrangement links TRBV7-3 to TRBJ1-5, with D uncertain. The ends were cut back, 3 bases at V and 5 bases at J, with 8 bases in the middle. Germline V CDR1 and CDR2: SGHTA, FQGTGA. The CDR3 contains 13 residues. The CDR3 reads CASSLGADQPQHF. The CDR3 region has the DNA TGTGCCAGCAGCTTGGGAGCTGATCAGCCCCAGCATTTT. The variable domain in full, completed from reference TRBV7-3 and TRBJ1-5, reads GAGVSQTPSNKVTEKGKYVELRCDPISGHTALYWYRQSLGQGPEFLIYFQGTGAADDSGLPNDRFFAVRPEGSVSTLKIQRTERGDSAVYLCASSLGADQPQHFGDGTRLSIL.

The chain combines TRBV7-2 with TRBJ1-3; D remains unclear. This CDR3 is 13 amino acids long. The germline V and J ends were trimmed by 6 bases and 3 bases, with 9 bases remaining between them. Germline lookup yields CDR1 SGHTA and CDR2 FQGNSA. In nucleotides, the CDR3 is TGTGCCAGCAGGCTAAGCGGTGGAAACACCATATATTTT. This encodes CASRLSGGNTIYF.

This rearrangement joins TRBV28 to TRBJ1-2; 8 nucleotides agree with TRBD1. The V gene's germline CDR1 is MDHEN and CDR2 SYDVKM. There are 15 residues in the CDR3. The V gene end was trimmed by 3 bases and the J gene end by 6 bases; junction bases not matched to a gene: 9. The CDR3 DNA is TGTGCCAGCAGTTTGTACAGGGGGGTCGGGGATGGCTACACCTTC. Its translation is CASSLYRGVGDGYTF.

The CDR3 region is CASSFQGGTYEQYF. CDR3 DNA sequence: TGTGCCAGCAGCTTCCAGGGGGGAACCTACGAGCAGTACTTC. The chain employs TRBV11-2 and TRBJ2-7, with TRBD1 as a possible D gene (7 bases). Trimming removed 3 bases from V and 2 bases from J, with 11 bases in between. CDR1 is SGHAT, CDR2 FQNNGV, per germline. This CDR3 is built from 14 residues. The whole variable domain, remainder taken from reference TRBV11-2 and TRBJ2-7, is EAGVAQSPRYKIIEKRQSVAFWCNPISGHATLYWYQQILGQGPKLLIQFQNNGVVDDSQLPKDRFSAERLKGVDSTLKIQPAKLEDSAVYLCASSFQGGTYEQYFGPGTRLTVT.

The CDR3 DNA reads TGTGCCACCAGCAAACAGGGGGCCGGTCAGCCCCAGCATTTT. This codes for CATSKQGAGQPQHF. This chain uses TRBV15 with TRBJ1-5; 9 nucleotides agree with TRBD1. J lost 6 bases, V lost 4 bases, and 4 bases had no gene match. This CDR3 has 14 amino acids. Germline CDR1 is LNHNV and CDR2 is YYDKDF (reference sequence).

V gene TRBV28 combines with J gene TRBJ1-5; TRBD1 matches at 8 bases. CDR3 length equals 15 residues. The V and J ends lost 2 bases and 6 bases, in that order; junction bases with no gene match: 6. In germline, CDR1 is MDHEN, CDR2 SYDVKM. The DNA of the CDR3 is TGTGCCAGCAGTTTAAGCCAGGGGGCTGGTCAGCCCCAGCATTTT. Translation: CASSLSQGAGQPQHF.

CDR3 loop: CASSPRQKWDTEAFF. The CDR3 region has the DNA TGTGCCAGCAGCCCAAGACAGAAGTGGGACACTGAAGCTTTCTTT. The chain links TRBV7-2 to TRBJ1-1, with D perhaps matching TRBD1 (5 bases). The V and J ends lost 5 bases and 3 bases respectively, with 16 bases between them. Germline V gene lookup returns CDR1 SGHTA and CDR2 FQGNSA. The CDR3 has 15 amino acids.

The genes are TRBV7-9 and TRBJ1-2; no clear D. The CDR3 spans 12 residues. Trimming left V 3 bases short and J 2 bases short, with 4 bases between. CDR1 and CDR2 from the germline V gene are SEHNR and FQNEAQ (reference sequence). DNA for the CDR3: TGTGCCAGCAGCTTCGAGAACTATGGCTACACCTTC. Protein: CASSFENYGYTF.

The rearrangement uses TRBV9 and TRBJ2-3, with 8 bases fitting TRBD1. This CDR3 has 15 residues. The V gene's germline CDR1 is SGDLS and CDR2 YYNGEE. J lost 5 bases, V lost 4 bases, and 9 bases had no gene match. The CDR3 reads CASSSQGAAVDTQYF. CDR3 bases: TGTGCCAGCAGCTCTCAGGGGGCAGCTGTAGATACGCAGTATTTT.

The chain couples TRBV4-3 to TRBJ1-1; a possible D gene is TRBD1 (5 bases). This CDR3 comprises 13 residues. Per the germline V gene, CDR1 is LGHNA and CDR2 is YSLEER. Trimming pared 5 bases from V and 4 bases from J, leaving 11 bases between. CDR3 DNA: TGCGCCAGCAGCTCTCAAGGGGCCACTGAAGCTTTCTTT. This encodes CASSSQGATEAFF.

The chain recombines TRBV28 with TRBJ2-5; 9 nucleotides match TRBD1. Unmatched junction bases numbered 8, after V lost 4 bases and J lost 5 bases. CDR3 length equals 15 residues. Germline V gives CDR1 MDHEN, CDR2 SYDVKM. The DNA for the CDR3 is TGTGCCAGCAGTTCGTTACAGGGGGCGGTCGAGACCCAGTACTTC. Its translation is CASSSLQGAVETQYF. The full variable domain, in which reference TRBV28 and TRBJ2-5 provide the parts outside the CDR3, is DVKVTQSSRYLVKRTGEKVFLECVQDMDHENMFWYRQDPGLGLRLIYFSYDVKMKEKGDIPEGYSVSREKKERFSLILESASTNQTSMYLCASSSLQGAVETQYFGPGTRLLVL.

V and J are TRBV5-5 and TRBJ2-1, with 8 bases matching TRBD1. The CDR3 has 15 residues. Per the germline V gene, CDR1 is SGHKS and CDR2 is YYEKEE (reference sequence). V dropped 0 bases and J dropped 3; count of bases not matched to a gene: 2. Here the CDR3 DNA reads TGTGCCAGCAGCTTGGTACAGGGGGTCTACAATGAGCAGTTCTTC. Protein: CASSLVQGVYNEQFF.

V is TRBV11-2 and J is TRBJ2-7; D is ambiguous. The CDR3 is 14 residues long. The germline V gene encodes CDR1 SGHAT and CDR2 FQNNGV. V lost 0 bases and J 0 bases, leaving 6 bases between the germline ends. The CDR3 DNA follows: TGTGCCAGCAGCTTAGACAGTATCTCCTACGAGCAGTACTTC. Translation: CASSLDSISYEQYF. Combining the CDR3 with reference TRBV11-2 and TRBJ2-7 gives the whole variable domain EAGVAQSPRYKIIEKRQSVAFWCNPISGHATLYWYQQILGQGPKLLIQFQNNGVVDDSQLPKDRFSAERLKGVDSTLKIQPAKLEDSAVYLCASSLDSISYEQYFGPGTRLTVT.

The chain carries TRBV6-5 and TRBJ1-5; D unresolved. The ends were cut back, 5 bases at V and 7 bases at J, with 15 bases in the middle. This CDR3 is built from 14 residues. Germline V gene lookup returns CDR1 MNHEY and CDR2 SVGAGI. This CDR3 is CASSPSLQGQPQHF. Written as DNA, the CDR3 is TGTGCCAGCAGTCCATCCTTACAAGGGCAGCCCCAGCATTTT.

The V call is TRBV10-3, the J call TRBJ2-1; D remains ambiguous. CDR3 size: 14 residues. Per the germline V gene, CDR1 is ENHRY and CDR2 is SYGVKD. Deletions cut 0 bases from V and 9 bases from J, with 12 bases between. Here the CDR3 reads CAISESKRPSEQFF. DNA of the CDR3: TGTGCCATCAGTGAGTCGAAGAGACCCAGTGAGCAGTTCTTC.